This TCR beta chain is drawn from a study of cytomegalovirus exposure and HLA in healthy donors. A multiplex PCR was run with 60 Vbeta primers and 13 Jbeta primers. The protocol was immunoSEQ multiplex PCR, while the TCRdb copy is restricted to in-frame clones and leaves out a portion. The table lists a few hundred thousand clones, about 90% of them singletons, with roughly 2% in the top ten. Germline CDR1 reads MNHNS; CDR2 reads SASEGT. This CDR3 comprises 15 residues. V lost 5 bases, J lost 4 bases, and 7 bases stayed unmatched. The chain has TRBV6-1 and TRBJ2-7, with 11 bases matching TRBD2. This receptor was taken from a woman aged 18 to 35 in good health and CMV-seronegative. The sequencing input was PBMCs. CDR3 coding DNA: TGTGCCAGCAGTCCCCTTAGCGGGGGGGCATACGAGCAGTACTTC. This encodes CASSPLSGGAYEQYF.